The source of this T cell receptor (beta chain) is a study of cytomegalovirus exposure and HLA in healthy donors. Overall study findings and caveats: The authors enumerated roughly 180 TCR beta chains as linked to cytomegalovirus. TCR beta V- and J-gene trimming was later associated with a missense DCLRE1C variant.

The table lists this clone with a few counts. The antigen is not known. J gave up 7 bases and V 0 bases, and 3 bases lay outside the gene matches. The V gene's germline CDR1 is LGHNA and CDR2 YSLEER. The CDR3 is made up of 13 amino acids. In the PCR, 60 Vbeta and 13 Jbeta primers were used. Measured with immunoSEQ multiplex PCR; TCRdb has only the in-frame clones, and not every one. The table shows 110,000 to 150,000 clones, with roughly 83% occurring only once. The sequence came from a female donor in good health and CMV-seronegative. V gene TRBV4-3 combines with J gene TRBJ2-7; 7 positions agree with TRBD1. Sequences were obtained from PBMCs. The CDR3 loop reads CASSQDRDREQYF. The DNA for the CDR3 is TGCGCCAGCAGCCAAGACCGGGACAGAGAGCAGTACTTC.